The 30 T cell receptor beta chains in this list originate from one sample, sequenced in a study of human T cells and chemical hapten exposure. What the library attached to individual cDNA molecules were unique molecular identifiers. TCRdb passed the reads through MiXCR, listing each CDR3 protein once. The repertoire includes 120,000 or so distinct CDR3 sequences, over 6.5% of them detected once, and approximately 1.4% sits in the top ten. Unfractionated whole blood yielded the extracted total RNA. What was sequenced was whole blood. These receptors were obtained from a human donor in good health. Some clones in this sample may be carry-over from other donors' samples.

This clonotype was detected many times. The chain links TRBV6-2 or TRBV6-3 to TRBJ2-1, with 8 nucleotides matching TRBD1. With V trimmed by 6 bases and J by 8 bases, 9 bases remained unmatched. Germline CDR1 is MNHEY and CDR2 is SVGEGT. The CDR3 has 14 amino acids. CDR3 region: CASSPDRGRDEQFF. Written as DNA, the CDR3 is TGTGCCAGCAGCCCCGACAGGGGCAGGGATGAGCAGTTCTTC.

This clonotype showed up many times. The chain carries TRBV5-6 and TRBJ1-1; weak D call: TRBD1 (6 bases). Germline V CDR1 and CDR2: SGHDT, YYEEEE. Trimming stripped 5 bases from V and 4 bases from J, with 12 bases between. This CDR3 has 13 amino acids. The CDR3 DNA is TGTGCCAGCAGTATACTAGGGGGCACTGAAGCTTTCTTT. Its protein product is CASSILGGTEAFF.

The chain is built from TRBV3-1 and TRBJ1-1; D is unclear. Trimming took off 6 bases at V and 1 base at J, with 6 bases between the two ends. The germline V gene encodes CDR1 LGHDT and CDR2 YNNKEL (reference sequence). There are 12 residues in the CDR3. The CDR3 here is CASRGKNTEAFF. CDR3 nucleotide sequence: TGTGCCAGCAGGGGGAAGAACACTGAAGCTTTCTTT.

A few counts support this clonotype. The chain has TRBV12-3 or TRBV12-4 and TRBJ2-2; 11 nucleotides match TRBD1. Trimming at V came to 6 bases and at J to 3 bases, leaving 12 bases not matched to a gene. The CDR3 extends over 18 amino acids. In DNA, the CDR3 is TGTGCCAGCAGCCCAGTCAGGGGACAGGGGGTGGACACCGGGGAGCTGTTTTTT. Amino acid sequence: CASSPVRGQGVDTGELFF.

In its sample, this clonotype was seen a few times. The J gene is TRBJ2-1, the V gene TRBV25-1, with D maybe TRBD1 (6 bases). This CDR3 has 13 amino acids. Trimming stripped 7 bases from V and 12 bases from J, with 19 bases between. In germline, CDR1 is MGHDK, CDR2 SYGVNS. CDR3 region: CASIQSQGLRQFF. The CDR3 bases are TGTGCCAGCATCCAATCCCAGGGGTTACGGCAGTTCTTC.

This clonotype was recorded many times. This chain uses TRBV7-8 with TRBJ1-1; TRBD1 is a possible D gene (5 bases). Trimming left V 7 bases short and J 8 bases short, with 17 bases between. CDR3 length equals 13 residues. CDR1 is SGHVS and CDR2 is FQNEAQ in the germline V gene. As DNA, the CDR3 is TGTGCCAGCACACCGGGGGGGATAGGGGAAGCTTTCTTT. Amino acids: CASTPGGIGEAFF.

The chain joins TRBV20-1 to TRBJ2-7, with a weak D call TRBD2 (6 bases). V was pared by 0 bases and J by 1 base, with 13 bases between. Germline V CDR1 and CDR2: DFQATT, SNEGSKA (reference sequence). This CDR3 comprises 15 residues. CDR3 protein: CSARDYLANSYEQYF. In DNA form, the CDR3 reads TGCAGTGCTAGAGATTACCTAGCGAATTCCTACGAGCAGTACTTC.

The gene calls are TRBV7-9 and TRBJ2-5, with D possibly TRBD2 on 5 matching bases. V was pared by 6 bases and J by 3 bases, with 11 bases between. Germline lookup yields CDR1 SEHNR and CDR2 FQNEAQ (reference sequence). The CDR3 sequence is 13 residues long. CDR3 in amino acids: CASRDPSKETQYF. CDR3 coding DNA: TGTGCCAGCAGGGACCCTAGCAAAGAGACCCAGTACTTC.

The CDR3 DNA follows: TGTGCCAGCAGTTCGTCGACAGCGACGAACACTGAAGCTTTCTTT. Protein sequence: CASSSSTATNTEAFF. This chain links TRBV2 with TRBJ1-1; perhaps TRBD1 as D (5 bases). This CDR3 comprises 15 residues. Deletions cut 5 bases from V and 1 base from J, with 14 bases between. The V gene's germline CDR1 is SNHLY and CDR2 FYNNEI.

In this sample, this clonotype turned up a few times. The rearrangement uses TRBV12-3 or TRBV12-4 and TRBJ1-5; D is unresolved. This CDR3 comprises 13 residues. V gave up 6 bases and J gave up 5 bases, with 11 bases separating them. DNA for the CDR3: TGTGCCAGCAGCCTTAGTGCGGATCAGCCCCAGCATTTT. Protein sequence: CASSLSADQPQHF.

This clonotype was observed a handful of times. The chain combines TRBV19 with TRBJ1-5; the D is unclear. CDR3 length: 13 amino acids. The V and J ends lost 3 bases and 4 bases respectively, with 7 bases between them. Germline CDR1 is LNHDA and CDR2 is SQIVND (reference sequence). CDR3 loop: CASSMRRNQPQHF. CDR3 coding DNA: TGTGCCAGTAGTATGCGAAGGAATCAGCCCCAGCATTTT.

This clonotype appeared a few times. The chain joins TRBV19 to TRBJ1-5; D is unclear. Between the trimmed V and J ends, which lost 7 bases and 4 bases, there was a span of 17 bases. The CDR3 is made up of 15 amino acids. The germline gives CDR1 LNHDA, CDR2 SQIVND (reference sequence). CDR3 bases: TGTGCCAGTACTAGGCACGGATACTGGAATCAGCCCCAGCATTTT. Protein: CASTRHGYWNQPQHF.

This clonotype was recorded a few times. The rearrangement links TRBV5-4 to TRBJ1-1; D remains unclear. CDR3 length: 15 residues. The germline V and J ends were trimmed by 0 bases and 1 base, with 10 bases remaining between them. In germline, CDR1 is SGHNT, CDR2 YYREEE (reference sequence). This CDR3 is CASSLEVGRNTEAFF. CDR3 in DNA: TGTGCCAGCAGCTTGGAAGTCGGTAGGAACACTGAAGCTTTCTTT.

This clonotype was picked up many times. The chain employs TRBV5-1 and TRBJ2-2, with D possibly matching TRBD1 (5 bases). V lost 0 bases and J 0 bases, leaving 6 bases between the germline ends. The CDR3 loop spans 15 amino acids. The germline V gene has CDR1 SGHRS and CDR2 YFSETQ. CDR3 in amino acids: CASSLGGANTGELFF. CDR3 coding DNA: TGCGCCAGCAGCTTGGGGGGCGCGAACACCGGGGAGCTGTTTTTT.

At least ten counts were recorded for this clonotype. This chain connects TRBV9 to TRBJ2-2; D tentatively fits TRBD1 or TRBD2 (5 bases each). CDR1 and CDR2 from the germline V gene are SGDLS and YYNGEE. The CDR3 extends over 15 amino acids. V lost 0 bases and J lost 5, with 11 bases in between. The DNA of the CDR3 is TGTGCCAGCAGCGTAGCCTCGGGACCTACCGGGGAGCTGTTTTTT. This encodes CASSVASGPTGELFF.

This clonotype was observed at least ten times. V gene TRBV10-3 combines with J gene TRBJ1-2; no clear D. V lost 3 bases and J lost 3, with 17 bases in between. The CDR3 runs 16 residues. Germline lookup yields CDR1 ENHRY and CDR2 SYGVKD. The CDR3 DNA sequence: TGTGCCATCAGTGAAAAGGGTATTGGGAAAGACTATGGCTACACCTTC. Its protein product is CAISEKGIGKDYGYTF.

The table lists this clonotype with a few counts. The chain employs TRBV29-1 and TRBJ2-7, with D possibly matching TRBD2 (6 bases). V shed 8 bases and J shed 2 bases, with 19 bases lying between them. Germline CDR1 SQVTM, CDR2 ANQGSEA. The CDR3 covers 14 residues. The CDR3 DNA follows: TGCAGCATCGAAACCGGGACTCCGCCCTACGAGCAGTACTTC. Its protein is CSIETGTPPYEQYF.

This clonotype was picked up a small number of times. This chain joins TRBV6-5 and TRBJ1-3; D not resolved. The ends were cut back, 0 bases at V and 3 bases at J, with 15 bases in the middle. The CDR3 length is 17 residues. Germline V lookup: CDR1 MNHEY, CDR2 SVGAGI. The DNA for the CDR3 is TGTGCCAGCAGTTACTCGATAGGTTCGGGGATTGGAAACACCATATATTTT. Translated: CASSYSIGSGIGNTIYF.

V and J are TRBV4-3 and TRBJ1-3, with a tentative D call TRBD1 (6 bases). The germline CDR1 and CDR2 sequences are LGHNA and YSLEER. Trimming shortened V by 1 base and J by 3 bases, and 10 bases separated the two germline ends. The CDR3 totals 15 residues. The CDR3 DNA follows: TGCGCCAGCAGCCAAGCACAGGGAGTTGGAAACACCATATATTTT. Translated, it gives CASSQAQGVGNTIYF.

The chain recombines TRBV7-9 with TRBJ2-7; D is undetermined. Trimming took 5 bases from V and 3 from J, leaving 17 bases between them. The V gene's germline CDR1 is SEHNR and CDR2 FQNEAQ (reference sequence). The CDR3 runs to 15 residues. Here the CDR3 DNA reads TGTGCCAGCAGCCCCCCCTCGAGGAGTTACTACGAGCAGTACTTC. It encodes CASSPPSRSYYEQYF.

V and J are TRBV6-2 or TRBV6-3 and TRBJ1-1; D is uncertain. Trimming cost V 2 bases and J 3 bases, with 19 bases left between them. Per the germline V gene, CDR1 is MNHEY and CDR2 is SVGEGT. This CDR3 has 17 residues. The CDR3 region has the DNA TGTGCCAGCAGTTACGGCAAGTGGGGTAGGGCCGACACTGAAGCTTTCTTT. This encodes CASSYGKWGRADTEAFF.

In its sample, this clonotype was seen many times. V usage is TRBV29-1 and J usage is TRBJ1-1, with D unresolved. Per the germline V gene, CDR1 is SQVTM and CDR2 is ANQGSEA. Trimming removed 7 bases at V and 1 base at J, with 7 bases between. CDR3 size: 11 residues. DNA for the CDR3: TGCAGCGCCGTAGAGAACACTGAAGCTTTCTTT. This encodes CSAVENTEAFF.

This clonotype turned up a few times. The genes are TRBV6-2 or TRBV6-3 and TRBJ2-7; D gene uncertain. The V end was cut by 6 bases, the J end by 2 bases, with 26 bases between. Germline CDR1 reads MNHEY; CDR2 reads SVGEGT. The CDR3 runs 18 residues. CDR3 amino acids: CASSPWPRSSTPAYEQYF. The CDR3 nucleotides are TGTGCCAGCAGCCCCTGGCCTAGGTCTTCCACACCCGCCTACGAGCAGTACTTC.

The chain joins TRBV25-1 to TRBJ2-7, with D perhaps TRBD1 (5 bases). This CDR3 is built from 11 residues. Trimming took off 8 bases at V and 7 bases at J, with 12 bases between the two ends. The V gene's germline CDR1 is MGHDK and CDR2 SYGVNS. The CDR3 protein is CASRGTGEQYF. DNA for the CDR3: TGTGCCAGCCGTGGAACAGGAGAGCAGTACTTC.

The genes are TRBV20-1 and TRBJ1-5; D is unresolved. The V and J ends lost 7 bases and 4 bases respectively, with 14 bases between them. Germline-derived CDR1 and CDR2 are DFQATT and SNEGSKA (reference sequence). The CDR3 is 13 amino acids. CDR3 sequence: CSGKEDRNQPQHF. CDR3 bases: TGCAGTGGGAAGGAGGACCGAAATCAGCCCCAGCATTTT.

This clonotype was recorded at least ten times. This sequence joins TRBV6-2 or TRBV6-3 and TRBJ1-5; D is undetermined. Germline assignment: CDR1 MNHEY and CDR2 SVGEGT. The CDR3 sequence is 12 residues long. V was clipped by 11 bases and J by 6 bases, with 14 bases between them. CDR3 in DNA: TGTGCCGCCCAAGGCGGGAGTCAGCCCCAGCATTTT. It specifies CAAQGGSQPQHF.

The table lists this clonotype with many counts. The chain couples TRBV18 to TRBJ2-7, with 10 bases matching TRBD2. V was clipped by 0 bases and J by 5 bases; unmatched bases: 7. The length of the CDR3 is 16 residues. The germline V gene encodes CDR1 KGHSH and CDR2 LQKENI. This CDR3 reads CASSPPWASGSDEQYF. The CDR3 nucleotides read TGTGCCAGCTCACCACCTTGGGCTAGCGGGAGCGACGAGCAGTACTTC.

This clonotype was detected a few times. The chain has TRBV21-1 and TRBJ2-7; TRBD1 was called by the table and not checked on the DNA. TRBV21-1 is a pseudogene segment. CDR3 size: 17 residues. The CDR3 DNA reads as TGTGCCAGCAGCAACCCACTTCCGGGACAGGGCATGGGGGAGCAGTACTTC. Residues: CASSNPLPGQGMGEQYF.

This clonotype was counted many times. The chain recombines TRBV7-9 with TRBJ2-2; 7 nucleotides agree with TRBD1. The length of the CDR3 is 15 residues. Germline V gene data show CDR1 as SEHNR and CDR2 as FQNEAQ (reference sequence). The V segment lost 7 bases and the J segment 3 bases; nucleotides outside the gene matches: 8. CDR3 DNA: TGTGCCAGCACCCAACAGGGGCCCGACACCGGGGAGCTGTTTTTT. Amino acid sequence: CASTQQGPDTGELFF.

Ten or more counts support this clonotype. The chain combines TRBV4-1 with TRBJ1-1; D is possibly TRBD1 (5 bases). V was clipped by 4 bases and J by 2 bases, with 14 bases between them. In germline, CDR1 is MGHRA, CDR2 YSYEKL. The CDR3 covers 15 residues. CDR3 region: CASSLLGGANTEAFF. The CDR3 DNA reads TGCGCCAGCAGCCTATTGGGAGGGGCCAACACTGAAGCTTTCTTT.